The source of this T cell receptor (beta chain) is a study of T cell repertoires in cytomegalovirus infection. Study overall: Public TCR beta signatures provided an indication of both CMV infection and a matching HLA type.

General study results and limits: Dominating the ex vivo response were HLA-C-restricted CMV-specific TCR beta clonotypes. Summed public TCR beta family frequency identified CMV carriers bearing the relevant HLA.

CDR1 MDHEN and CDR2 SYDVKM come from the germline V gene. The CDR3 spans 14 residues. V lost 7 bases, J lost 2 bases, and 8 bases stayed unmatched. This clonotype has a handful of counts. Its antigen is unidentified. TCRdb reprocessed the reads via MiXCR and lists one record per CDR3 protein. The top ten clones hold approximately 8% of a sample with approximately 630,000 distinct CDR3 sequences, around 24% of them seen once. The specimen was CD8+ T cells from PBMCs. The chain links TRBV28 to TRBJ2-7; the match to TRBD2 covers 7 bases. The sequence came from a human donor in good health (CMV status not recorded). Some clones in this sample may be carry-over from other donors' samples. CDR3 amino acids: CASIWGGRPYEQYF. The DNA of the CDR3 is TGTGCCAGCATTTGGGGGGGACGGCCCTACGAGCAGTACTTC.